Listed here is a single T cell receptor (beta chain). Its antigen is unidentified. The PCR contained 60 Vbeta and 13 Jbeta primers. TCRdb's copy holds only in-frame clones and misses some; the assay was immunoSEQ multiplex PCR. The table includes fewer than 200,000 clones, more than 65% detected once. Germline V gene sequence: CDR1 SGHTA, CDR2 FQGTGA. Trimming left V 7 bases short and J 8 bases short, with 17 bases between. The CDR3 extends over 13 amino acids. The data originate from a study of cytomegalovirus exposure and HLA in healthy donors. Study at large: Researchers previously reported finding 90 million to 130 million unique TCR beta sequences from roughly 200 million T cells. Counted in an early data release were about 80 million unique TCRs from HLA-typed donors.

Broader study findings: In vitro work confirmed that a few CMV-associated chains recognize CMV antigens.

The chain links TRBV7-3 to TRBJ1-2; D is unclear. Sequencing was done on a sample of PBMCs. This sequence originates from a man aged 35 to 55 in good health and CMV-seropositive. The CDR3: CASMGGESGGYTF. The CDR3, as DNA: TGTGCCAGCATGGGCGGGGAGAGTGGAGGCTACACCTTC.